These T cell receptor beta chains were read from a single sample in a study of T cell responses to AZD1222 COVID-19 vaccine. The table came from immunoSEQ multiplex PCR; TCRdb's copy has only in-frame clones and leaves some out. The sample lists around 120,000 clones, about nine tenths occurring once. This sample comprised peripheral blood, obtained 28 days after the second AZD1222 dose. The receptors stem from an adult who received the AZD1222 COVID-19 vaccine. Both conserved end residues are part of each CDR3. The D gene is left open where the match is weak. The size of a clone is reported for some rows only, either as once, few or many, or as a class for expanded clones.

- | - | TRBJ1-2 | TRBV7-2 | TGTGCCAGCAGCTCGCAACCCTTCTTGGGGGACTATGGCTACACCTTC | CASSSQPFLGDYGYTF
- | - | TRBJ1-1 | TRBV5-6 | TGTGCCAGCAGCTTGGGGGAGTGGGTCAGGAACACTGAAGCTTTCTTT | CASSLGEWVRNTEAFF
- | - | TRBJ1-2 | TRBV6-1 | TGTGCCAGCAGTGAAGCGGGCGTCTATGGCTACACCTTC | CASSEAGVYGYTF
- | - | TRBJ2-5 | TRBV19 | TGTGCCAGTAGTGTTAGACAGGAGGGAAAGACCCAGTACTTC | CASSVRQEGKTQYF
TRBD2 | - | TRBJ2-5 | TRBV5-1 | TGCGCCAGCAGCTTGGAGTTGCGGGGGGGCGCGACCCAGTACTTC | CASSLELRGGATQYF
TRBD2 | - | TRBJ2-7 | TRBV2 | TGTGCCAGCAGCGAGTCCCTAGCGGGGTACTACGAGCAGTACTTC | CASSESLAGYYEQYF
- | once | TRBJ2-3 | TRBV12-3/TRBV12-4 | TGTGCCAGCAGTACCGTCCTCGGGGGTACGCAGTATTTT | CASSTVLGGTQYF
- | - | TRBJ1-5 | TRBV5-1 | TGCGCCAGCAGCTTGACGGGGACCTACAATCAGCCCCAGCATTTT | CASSLTGTYNQPQHF
- | - | TRBJ2-7 | TRBV7-3 | TGTGCCAGCAGCCTAGAGCCGGGGGCCCCCTACGAGCAGTACTTC | CASSLEPGAPYEQYF
- | - | TRBJ1-6 | TRBV18 | TGTGCCAGCTCACCTAACAGGGTTAATTCACCCCTCCACTTT | CASSPNRVNSPLHF
- | - | TRBJ1-2 | TRBV5-4 | TGTGCCAGCAGCTTGATAGGGCTCCAGGGCTACACCTTC | CASSLIGLQGYTF
- | - | TRBJ1-6 | TRBV7-6 | TGTGCCAGCAGCTCTCTGGGGTCCTCCTATAATTCACCCCTCCACTTT | CASSSLGSSYNSPLHF
- | - | TRBJ1-2 | TRBV13 | TGTGCCAGCAGCTTAAATCAAGGGGGCTACACCTTC | CASSLNQGGYTF
- | - | TRBJ1-1 | TRBV4-3 | TGCGCCAGCAGCCAAGACCCCGGGGTAGTTACGAACACTGAAGCTTTCTTT | CASSQDPGVVTNTEAFF
- | - | TRBJ2-1 | TRBV18 | TGTGCCAGCTCACCACAAATGGGTGTCGATGAGCAGTTCTTC | CASSPQMGVDEQFF
- | - | TRBJ1-4 | TRBV20-1 | TGCAGTGCTAGTGGACGGGTGAGGGAAAAACTGTTTTTT | CSASGRVREKLFF
TRBD1 | - | TRBJ1-2 | TRBV18 | TGTGCCAGCTCACCCGGACAGGGTGAAGTCGGCTACACCTTC | CASSPGQGEVGYTF
- | - | TRBJ2-3 | TRBV7-9 | TGTGCCAGCAGCTTAGGGAGCGGTAAGACAGATACGCAGTATTTT | CASSLGSGKTDTQYF
- | few | TRBJ1-5 | TRBV5-5 | TGTGCCAGCAGCGCAGAGGCGGAGCGGAGATTGCCCCAGCATTTT | CASSAEAERRLPQHF
- | - | TRBJ1-3 | TRBV5-1 | TGCGCCAGCAGCTTGTACACGGCCGAAAGCTCTGGAAACACCATATATTTT | CASSLYTAESSGNTIYF
- | once | TRBJ2-7 | TRBV7-9 | TGTGCCAGCAGCTCTCCCCGGAGCTACGAGCAGTACTTC | CASSSPRSYEQYF
- | - | TRBJ1-6 | TRBV19 | TGTGCCAGTACCCCGGACCGAACATCACCCCTCCACTTT | CASTPDRTSPLHF
- | - | TRBJ2-5 | TRBV5-6 | TGTGCCAGCAGCTTGGAGGACTGGCAAGAGACCCAGTACTTC | CASSLEDWQETQYF
- | - | TRBJ1-5 | TRBV28 | TGTGCCAGCATGACCAATAGCAATCAGCCCCAGCATTTT | CASMTNSNQPQHF
- | - | TRBJ2-1 | TRBV27 | TGTGCCAGCGGCAAACAATCGGGACTCACGGTAAACAAGGAGCAGTTCTTC | CASGKQSGLTVNKEQFF
- | - | TRBJ1-4 | TRBV5-4 | TGTGCCAGCAGCTTTCAGGGTCGGGAAAAACTGTTTTTT | CASSFQGREKLFF
- | - | TRBJ1-2 | TRBV2 | TGTGCCGGGCTCGGACAGTTGAGATCTGGCTACACCTTC | CAGLGQLRSGYTF
- | - | TRBJ2-7 | TRBV7-2 | TGTGCCAGCAGCCCTTGGAGGACCTCCTACGAGCAGTACTTC | CASSPWRTSYEQYF
- | many | TRBJ2-2 | TRBV7-2 | TGTGCCAGCAGCTTAGCGTCCGGGGGCATCACCGGGGAGCTGTTTTTT | CASSLASGGITGELFF